This TCR beta chain was retrieved from a study of blood T cell repertoires in COVID-19. The V gene's germline CDR1 is SNHLY and CDR2 FYNNEI. This CDR3 region has 16 residues. The trim removed 5 bases at V and 2 bases at J, leaving 4 bases unmatched. Only in-frame clones appear in the TCRdb table, and some are missing; sequencing was by immunoSEQ multiplex PCR. The sample shows about 300,000 clones, over 85% of them seen only once. The chain combines TRBV2 with TRBJ2-3, with 13 bases that match TRBD2. This receptor was identified in a woman aged 30 to 39 with COVID-19, enrolled during active disease. Input material: peripheral blood. The CDR3 region is CASSRGTSGDTDTQYF. The DNA for the CDR3 is TGTGCCAGCAGTCGGGGGACTAGCGGGGACACAGATACGCAGTATTTT. Drawing the rest from reference TRBV2 and TRBJ2-3, the complete variable domain is EPEVTQTPSHQVTQMGQEVILRCVPISNHLYFYWYRQILGQKVEFLVSFYNNEISEKSEIFDDQFSVERPDGSNFTLKIRSTKLEDSAMYFCASSRGTSGDTDTQYFGPGTRLTVL.